This T cell receptor beta chain was sequenced during a study of CXCR3-negative and CXCR3-positive naive CD8 T cells. Study-level points and caveats: Naive CXCR3-positive and CXCR3-negative cells shared TRBV-TRBJ usage; memory cells diverged. Naive subsets showed comparable surface CD5, and TCR interaction strength was also inferred from TRB CDR3 physicochemistry. Diversity proved comparably high across both naive subsets and much lower in memory CD8+ cells. Freshly isolated PBMCs were used in most assays, given partial CXCR3 loss after freezing.

The libraries of TRB cDNA were constructed through 5' RACE using UMI labels. Following a re-call of the 5' RACE reads, TCRdb has one entry per CDR3 protein and lacks DNA. The sample totals tens of thousands of distinct CDR3 sequences. The CDR3 loop spans 15 amino acids. Per germline, CDR1 SQVTM and CDR2 ANQGSEA. In regard to this clonotype: No antigen is known for it.

Sample: memory CD8+ T cells from blood. The chain couples TRBV29-1 to TRBJ2-7. The clonotype was recovered from a human donor in good health. Some clones in this sample may be carry-over from other donors' samples. CDR3: CSVGVDRTPIYEQYF.